The T cell receptor (beta chain) described here comes from a study of cytomegalovirus exposure and HLA in healthy donors. 60 Vbeta and 13 Jbeta primers were used in PCR. The protocol was immunoSEQ multiplex PCR, while the TCRdb copy is restricted to in-frame clones and leaves out a portion. This table has 200,000 to 250,000 clones, 55% to 75% appearing once. This clone showed up just a few times. Sequencing was performed on PBMCs. The TCR was taken from a man aged 35 to 55 in good health and CMV-seropositive.

CDR3 protein: CASSLQGNTIYF. The CDR3 DNA follows: TGTGCCAGCAGCTTACAGGGAAACACCATATATTTT. The chain recombines TRBV5-4 with TRBJ1-3; D unresolved. CDR3 length: 12 residues. Trimming took 2 bases from V and 4 from J, leaving 4 bases between them. CDR1 is SGHNT, CDR2 YYREEE, per germline (reference sequence). Combining the CDR3 with reference TRBV5-4 and TRBJ1-3 gives the whole variable domain ETGVTQSPTHLIKTRGQQVTLRCSSQSGHNTVSWYQQALGQGPQFIFQYYREEENGRGNFPPRFSGLQFPNYSSELNVNALELDDSALYLCASSLQGNTIYFGEGSWLTVV.